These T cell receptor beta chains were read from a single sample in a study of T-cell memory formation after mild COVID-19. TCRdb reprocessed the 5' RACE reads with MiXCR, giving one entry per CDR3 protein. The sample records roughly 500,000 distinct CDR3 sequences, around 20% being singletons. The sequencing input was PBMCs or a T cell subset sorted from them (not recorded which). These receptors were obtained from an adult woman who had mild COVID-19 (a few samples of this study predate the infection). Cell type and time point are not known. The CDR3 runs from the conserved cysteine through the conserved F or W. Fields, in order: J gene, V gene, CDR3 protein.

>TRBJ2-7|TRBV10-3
CAISRTGDYEQYF
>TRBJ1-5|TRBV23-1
CASSQRDRNQPQHF
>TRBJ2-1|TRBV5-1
CASSRGRQTQLRADEQFF
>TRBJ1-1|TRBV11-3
CASSLNRVLNTEAFF
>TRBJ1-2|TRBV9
CASSVDGEAYGYTF
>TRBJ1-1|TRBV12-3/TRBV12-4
CASSLPGSPNTEAFF
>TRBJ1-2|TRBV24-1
CATGTANYGYTF
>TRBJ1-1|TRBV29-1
CSALDRGRGNTEAFF
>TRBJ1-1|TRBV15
CATSRANTEGITTEAFF
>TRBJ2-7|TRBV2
CASSEPQGGKHEQYF
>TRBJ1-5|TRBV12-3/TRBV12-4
CASTSHPDQPQHF
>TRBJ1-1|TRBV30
CAWRGTGAAEAFF
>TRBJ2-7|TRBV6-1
CASTVAVPYEQYF
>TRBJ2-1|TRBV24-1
CATSDGLGPRGYEQFF
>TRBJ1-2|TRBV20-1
CSAGPTTDRSYGYTF
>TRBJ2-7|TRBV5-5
CASSLAGDRATYEQYF